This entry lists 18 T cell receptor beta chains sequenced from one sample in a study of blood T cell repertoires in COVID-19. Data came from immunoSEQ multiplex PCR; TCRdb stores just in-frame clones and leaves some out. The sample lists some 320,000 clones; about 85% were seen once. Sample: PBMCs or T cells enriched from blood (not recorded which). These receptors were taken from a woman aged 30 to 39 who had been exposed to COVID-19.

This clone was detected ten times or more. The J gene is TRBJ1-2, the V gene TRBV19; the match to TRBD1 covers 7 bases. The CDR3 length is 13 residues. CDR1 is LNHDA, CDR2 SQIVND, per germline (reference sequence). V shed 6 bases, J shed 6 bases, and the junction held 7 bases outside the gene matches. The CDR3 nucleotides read TGTGCCAGTAGACCCCGACAGGGAAATGGCTACACCTTC. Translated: CASRPRQGNGYTF. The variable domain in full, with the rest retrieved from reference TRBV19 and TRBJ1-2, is DGGITQSPKYLFRKEGQNVTLSCEQNLNHDAMYWYRQDPGQGLRLIYYSQIVNDFQKGDIAEGYSVSREKKESFPLTVTSAQKNPTAFYLCASRPRQGNGYTFGSGTRLTVV.

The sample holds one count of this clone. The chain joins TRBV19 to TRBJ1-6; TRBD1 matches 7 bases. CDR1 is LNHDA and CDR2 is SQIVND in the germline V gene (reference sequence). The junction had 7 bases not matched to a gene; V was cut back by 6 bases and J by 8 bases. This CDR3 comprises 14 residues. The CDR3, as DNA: TGTGCCAGTAGGCCCCGGGACAGACATTCACCCCTCCACTTT. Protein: CASRPRDRHSPLHF.

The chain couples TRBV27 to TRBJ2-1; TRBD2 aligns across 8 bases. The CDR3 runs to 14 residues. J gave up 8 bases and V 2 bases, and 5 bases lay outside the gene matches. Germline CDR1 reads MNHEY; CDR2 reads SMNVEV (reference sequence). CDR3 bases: TGTGCCAGCAGTTTACCCGGGGGGGCCTATGAGCAGTTCTTC. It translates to CASSLPGGAYEQFF.

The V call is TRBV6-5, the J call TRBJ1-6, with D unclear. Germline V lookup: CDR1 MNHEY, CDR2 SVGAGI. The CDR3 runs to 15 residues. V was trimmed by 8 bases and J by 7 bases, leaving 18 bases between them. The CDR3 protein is CASDFGRGGNSPLHF. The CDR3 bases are TGTGCCAGCGACTTTGGACGGGGTGGGAATTCACCCCTCCACTTT.

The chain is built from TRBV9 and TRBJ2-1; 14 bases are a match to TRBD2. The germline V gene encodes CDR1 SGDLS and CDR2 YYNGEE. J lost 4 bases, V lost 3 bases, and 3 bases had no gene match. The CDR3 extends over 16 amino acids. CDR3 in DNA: TGTGCCAGCAGCGCCGGGACTAGCGGGAGTTACAATGAGCAGTTCTTC. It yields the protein CASSAGTSGSYNEQFF.

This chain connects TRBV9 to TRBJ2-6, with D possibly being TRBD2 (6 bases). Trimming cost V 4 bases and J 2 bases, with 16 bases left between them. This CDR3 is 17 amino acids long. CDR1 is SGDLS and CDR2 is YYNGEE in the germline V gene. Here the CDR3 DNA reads TGTGCCAGCAGCCCAGAGGAGGGGACGGCTGGGGCCAACGTCCTGACTTTC. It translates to CASSPEEGTAGANVLTF.

In nucleotides, the CDR3 is TGTGCCAGCAGTCTAGGGGGAGGGAACTATGGCTACACCTTC. It is translated as CASSLGGGNYGYTF. The chain couples TRBV27 to TRBJ1-2; weak D call: TRBD1 (6 bases). The CDR3 contains 14 residues. V shed 5 bases and J shed 2 bases, with 12 bases lying between them. In germline, CDR1 is MNHEY, CDR2 SMNVEV (reference sequence).

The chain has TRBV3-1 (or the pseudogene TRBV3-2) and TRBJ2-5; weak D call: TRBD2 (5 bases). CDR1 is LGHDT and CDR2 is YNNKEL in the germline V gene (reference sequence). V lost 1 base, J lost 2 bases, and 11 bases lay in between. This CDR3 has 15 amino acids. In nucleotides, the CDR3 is TGTGCCAGCAGCCAAGCCGTGCCGGGGCAAGAGACCCAGTACTTC. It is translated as CASSQAVPGQETQYF.

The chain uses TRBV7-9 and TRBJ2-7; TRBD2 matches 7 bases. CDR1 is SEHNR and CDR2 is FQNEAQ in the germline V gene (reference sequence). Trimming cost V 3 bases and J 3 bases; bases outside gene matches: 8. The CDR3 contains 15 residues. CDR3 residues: CASSLRASGSYEQYF. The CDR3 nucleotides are TGTGCCAGCAGCTTGAGGGCTAGCGGAAGCTACGAGCAGTACTTC.

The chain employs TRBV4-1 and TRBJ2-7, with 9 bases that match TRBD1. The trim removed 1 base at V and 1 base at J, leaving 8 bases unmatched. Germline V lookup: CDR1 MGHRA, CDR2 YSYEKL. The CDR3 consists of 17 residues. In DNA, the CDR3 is TGCGCCAGCAGCCAAGGGGGGGCCGGGACAGGGTCCTACGAGCAGTACTTC. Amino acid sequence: CASSQGGAGTGSYEQYF.

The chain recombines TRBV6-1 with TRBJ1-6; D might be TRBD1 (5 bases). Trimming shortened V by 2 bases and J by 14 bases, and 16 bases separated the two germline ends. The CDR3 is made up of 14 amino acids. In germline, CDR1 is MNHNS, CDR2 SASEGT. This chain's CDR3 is CASSERRDWGALHF. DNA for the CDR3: TGTGCCAGCAGTGAACGTAGGGACTGGGGAGCCCTCCACTTT.

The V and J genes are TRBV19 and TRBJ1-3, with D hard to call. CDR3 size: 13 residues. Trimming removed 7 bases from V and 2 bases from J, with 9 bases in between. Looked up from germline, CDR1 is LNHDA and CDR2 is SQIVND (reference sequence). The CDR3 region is CASTPSTGNTIYF. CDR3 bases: TGTGCCAGTACCCCGTCTACTGGAAACACCATATATTTT.

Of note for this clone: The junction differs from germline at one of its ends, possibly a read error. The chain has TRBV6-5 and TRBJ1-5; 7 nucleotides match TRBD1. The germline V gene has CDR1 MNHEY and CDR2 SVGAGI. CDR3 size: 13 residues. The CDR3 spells CASSYLGQVPLGF. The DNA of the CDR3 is TGTGCCAGCAGTTATCTCGGACAGGTGCCTCTTGGATTT.

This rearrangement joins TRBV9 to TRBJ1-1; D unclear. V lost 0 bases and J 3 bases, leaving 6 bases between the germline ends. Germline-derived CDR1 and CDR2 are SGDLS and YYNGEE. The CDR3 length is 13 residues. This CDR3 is CASSVVVDTEAFF. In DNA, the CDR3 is TGTGCCAGCAGCGTAGTTGTCGACACTGAAGCTTTCTTT. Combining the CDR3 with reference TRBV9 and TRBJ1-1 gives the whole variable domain DSGVTQTPKHLITATGQRVTLRCSPRSGDLSVYWYQQSLDQGLQFLIQYYNGEERAKGNILERFSAQQFPDLHSELNLSSLELGDSALYFCASSVVVDTEAFFGQGTRLTVV.

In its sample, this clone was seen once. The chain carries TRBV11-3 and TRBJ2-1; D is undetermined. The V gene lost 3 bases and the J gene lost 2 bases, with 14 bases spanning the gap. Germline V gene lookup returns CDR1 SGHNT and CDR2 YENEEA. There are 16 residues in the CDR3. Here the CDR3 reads CASSLPGESPYNEQFF. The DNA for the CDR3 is TGTGCCAGCAGCTTGCCCGGAGAATCCCCCTACAATGAGCAGTTCTTC.

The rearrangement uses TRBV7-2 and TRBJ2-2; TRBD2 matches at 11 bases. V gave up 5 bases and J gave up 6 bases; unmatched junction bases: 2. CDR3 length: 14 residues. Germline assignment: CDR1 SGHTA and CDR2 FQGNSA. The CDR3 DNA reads TGTGCCAGCAGCAGTAGCGGGGGGGCCGGGGAGCTGTTTTTT. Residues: CASSSSGGAGELFF.

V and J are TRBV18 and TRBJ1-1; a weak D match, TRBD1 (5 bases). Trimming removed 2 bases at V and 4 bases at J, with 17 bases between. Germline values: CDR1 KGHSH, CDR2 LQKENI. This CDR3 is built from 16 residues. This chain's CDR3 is CASSPLFGQGVTEAFF. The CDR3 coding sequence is TGTGCCAGCTCACCATTATTCGGCCAAGGGGTCACTGAAGCTTTCTTT. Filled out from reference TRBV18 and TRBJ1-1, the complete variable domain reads NAGVMQNPRHLVRRRGQEARLRCSPMKGHSHVYWYRQLPEEGLKFMVYLQKENIIDESGMPKERFSAEFPKEGPSILRIQQVVRGDSAAYFCASSPLFGQGVTEAFFGQGTRLTVV.

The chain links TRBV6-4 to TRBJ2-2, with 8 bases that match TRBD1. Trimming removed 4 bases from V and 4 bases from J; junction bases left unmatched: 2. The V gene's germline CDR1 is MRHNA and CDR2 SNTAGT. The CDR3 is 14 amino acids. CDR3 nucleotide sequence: TGTGCCAGCAGTGCCACAGGGGGCACCGGGGAGCTGTTTTTT. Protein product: CASSATGGTGELFF.